This TCR beta chain stems from a study of shared clonotypes between healthy human individuals (dated by TCRdb to about 2020). At the level of the whole study: Two women and a few men aged 18 to 49 years were included in the cohort. To estimate repertoire size and how much clonotype sharing occurs between individuals, the study deeply sequenced the blood TCR repertoires of several healthy adults. To increase sequencing depth and limit assay-specific biases, TCR repertoire library preparation and sequencing were carried out by different laboratories using diverse techniques. Each donor's leukapheresis produced roughly between roughly 0.9 and 8.9 billion PBMCs. Findings and caveats that apply to the study as a whole: Because the study included only a small number of donors, the genetic and exposure-history diversity represented was limited. Sampling was restricted to blood, and TCR repertoires in tissues likely differ from the TCR repertoires found in blood. Pairwise subsampling led to the expectation that sequencing depth would affect the degree of clonotype sharing among donors.

To note about this clone: What antigen it recognizes has not been identified. No clone much larger than this one lies a single base away; base qualities are absent.

TCR CDR3 regions were amplified from genomic DNA by multiplex PCR using the deep immunoSEQ assay. Genomic DNA extracted from each cell subset was distributed evenly over all wells of several immunoSEQ 96-well plates, and each plate served as one replicate. For unsorted PBMC, each replicate PCR was loaded with approximately 0.3 ug genomic DNA, equivalent to about 30,000 T cell genomes. Ten immunoSEQ deep assay plates were used to sequence unsorted PBMC genomic DNA. The purified libraries were quantified using a Qubit 3.0 fluorometer, sized with a Bioanalyzer 2100, and then quantified again using the KAPA Library Quantification kit. A separate single-read 150-cycle Illumina NextSeq 550 flow cell was used to sequence each immunoSEQ 96-well plate. The authors processed their data as follows. Because the immunoSEQ output held only junctional sequences and lacked quality scores, the filtering could not match the filtering applied to full-length reads. To assign V/J genes and CDR3, sequences were annotated against IMGT germline references using PyIR, a Python wrapper for IgBLAST v1.9. Reads with weak V/J assignments (E-value above 1e-6), missing CDR3, stop codons, out-of-frame junctions, or ambiguous translated residues were removed. V3J clonotypes were defined as sequences sharing an identical inferred V gene, J gene, and CDR3 amino acid sequence. To compute the percentage overlap between repertoires, the number of shared unique clonotypes was divided by the size of the smaller repertoire. Repertoire richness was assessed with RTK rarefaction, the Chao1 estimator, and Recon v2.1 estimates of unobserved clonotypes. TCRdb re-hosts the immuneACCESS table, in-frame sequences only. Its copies lack some clones; in the studies checked, an unresolved V gene accounts for under half of them, and the cause for the rest is not known. V and J calls and clone size are copied from that table; D and trimming were computed from the DNA. The sample table contains about 490,000 clones; only one count was recorded for roughly 80% of them. Jointly, the top ten make up around 13% of the sample.

V is shortened by 5 bases, J by 2 bases, and the region joining them spans 16 bases. The germline V gene sets CDR1 to LGHNA and CDR2 to YNFKEQ. The CDR3 runs 17 residues from the cysteine to the phenylalanine. The DNA shown is the 51-base CDR3, in frame from base 1. Donors were healthy HIV-negative adults with no recently reported acute infections or vaccinations. All donors were Caucasian adults living in Nashville, Tennessee, USA. For unsorted samples, 100 million or so PBMCs were counted, and genomic DNA was extracted using the QIAamp DNA Blood Mini kit. After blood collection by leukapheresis, PBMCs were isolated using Ficoll-Histopaque density gradient centrifugation and then cryopreserved in the vapor phase of liquid nitrogen.

This receptor was identified in a woman aged 40-49 years in good health. Some clones in this sample may be carry-over from other donors' samples. Sequences were obtained from PBMCs. The V and J genes are TRBV4-2 and TRBJ2-6; confidence is insufficient to name the D gene. The sequenced DNA is TGTGCCAGCAGCTACGGGTCCAGAGTTGCTGGGGCCAACGTCCTGACTTTC. The resulting protein is CASSYGSRVAGANVLTF.